The clone carrying this T cell receptor (beta chain) has a single count. Its antigen is not known. The data originate from a study of vaccination effects on CD4 cells after COVID-19. Study observations and caveats: Late after vaccination, infection- and vaccine-induced clones showed marked clonal contraction.

Before sequencing, viral peptide pools were used by the ViraFEST assay to expand antigen-specific CD4+ T cells. Cultured cells yielded isolated CD4+ T cells after less than 11 days. Previously uninfected by SARS-CoV-2, the vaccine recipients also showed negative nucleocapsid antibodies. After two million PBMC were placed in each well, they were cultured with approximately 10 IU/ml IL-2 and approximately 9.6 ug/ml peptides. Here immunoSEQ multiplex PCR was the method, and the copy in TCRdb shows in-frame clones only, minus some. The sample carries around 71,000 clones, around three quarters recorded once. V lost 3 bases to trimming and J lost 5 bases; unmatched junction nucleotides: 9. The CDR3 spans 15 residues. Germline loops: CDR1 MNHNS, CDR2 SASEGT.

The TCR comes from a human donor who received a COVID-19 vaccine. This specimen was CD4+ T cells from PBMCs cultured with HCoV-OC43 spike peptides, taken before COVID-19 vaccination. Described subset: HCoV-OC43 spike overlapping peptide pool stimulation. This rearrangement joins TRBV6-1 to TRBJ1-1; 7 bases are shared with TRBD1. In nucleotides, the CDR3 is TGTGCCAGCAGTGAGCTGGGCAGGGGGTATACTGAAGCTTTCTTT. Translating gives CASSELGRGYTEAFF.